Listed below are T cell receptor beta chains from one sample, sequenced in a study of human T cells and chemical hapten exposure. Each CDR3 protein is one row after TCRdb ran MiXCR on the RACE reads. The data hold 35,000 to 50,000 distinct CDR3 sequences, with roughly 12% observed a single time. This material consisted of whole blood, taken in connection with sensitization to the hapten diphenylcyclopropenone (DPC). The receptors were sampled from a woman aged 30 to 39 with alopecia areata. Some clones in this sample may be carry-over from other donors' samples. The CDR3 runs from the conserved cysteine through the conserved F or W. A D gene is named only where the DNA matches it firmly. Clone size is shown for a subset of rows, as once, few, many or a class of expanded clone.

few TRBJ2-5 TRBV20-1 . TGCAGTGCTAGGGACACCCGACGCCAAGAGACCCAGTACTTC CSARDTRRQETQYF
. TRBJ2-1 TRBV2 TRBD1 TGTGCCGGACTCGACAGGGAAACTAATGAGCAGTTCTTC CAGLDRETNEQFF
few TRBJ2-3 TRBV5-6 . TGTGCCAGCAGCTTGGACTACACCTCAGATACGCAGTATTTT CASSLDYTSDTQYF
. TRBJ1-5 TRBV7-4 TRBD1 TGTGCCAGCAGCCCTCGGCCGGACAGGGGTTATCGAGAGTGTCAGCCCCAGCATTTT CASSPRPDRGYRECQPQHF
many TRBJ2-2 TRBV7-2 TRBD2 TGTGCCAGCAGCTTAGCGGGGCTAGCGGGAGGTCACGGGGAGCTGTTTTTT CASSLAGLAGGHGELFF
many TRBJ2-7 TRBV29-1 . TGCAGCGTTGAAACAGTGACTAAGCACGAGCAGTACTTC CSVETVTKHEQYF
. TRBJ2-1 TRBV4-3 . TGCGCCAGCAGCCAAGCCGCCGGAGGACCGTACAATGAGCAGTTCTTC CASSQAAGGPYNEQFF
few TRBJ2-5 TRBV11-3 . TGTGCCAGCAGCTTGGGCGGAGATAAAGAGACCCAGTACTTC CASSLGGDKETQYF
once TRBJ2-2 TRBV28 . TGTGCCAGCAGTTCCAGGGTGAACACCGGGGAGCTGTTTTTT CASSSRVNTGELFF
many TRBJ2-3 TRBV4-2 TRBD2 TGTGCCAGCAGCCAAACCCCTAGCGGAGGGGACACAGATACGCAGTATTTT CASSQTPSGGDTDTQYF
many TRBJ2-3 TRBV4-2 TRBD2 TGTGCCAGCAGCCAAGGAGTTGGCGGGGGAACGCCAGATACGCAGTATTTT CASSQGVGGGTPDTQYF
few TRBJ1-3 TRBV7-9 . TGTGCCAGCAGCCTTGGAAACACCATATATTTT CASSLGNTIYF
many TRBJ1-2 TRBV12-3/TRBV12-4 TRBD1 TGTGCCAGCAGTTCCAGGGACAGGGTTTACTATGGCTACACCTTC CASSSRDRVYYGYTF
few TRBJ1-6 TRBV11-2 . TGTGCCAGCAGCTTAGAGACAGGTCGGAATTCACCCCTCCACTTT CASSLETGRNSPLHF
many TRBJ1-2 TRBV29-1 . TGCAGCGCCCAGGACGGCTATGGCTACACCTTC CSAQDGYGYTF
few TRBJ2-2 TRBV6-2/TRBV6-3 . TGTGCCTCCTCAACCACCGGGGTTTCCGGGGAGCTGTTTTTT CASSTTGVSGELFF
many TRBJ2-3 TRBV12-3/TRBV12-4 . TGTGCCAGCAGTCCTGAGCGGGTAGGCACAGATACGCAGTATTTT CASSPERVGTDTQYF
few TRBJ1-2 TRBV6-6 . TGTGCCAGCAGTTGGGGGGAGGAGGATGGCTACACCTTC CASSWGEEDGYTF
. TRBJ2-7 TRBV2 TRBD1 TGTGCCAGCAGGGGACAGGGAGTTGGGGAGCAGTACTTC CASRGQGVGEQYF
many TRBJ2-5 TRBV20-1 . TGCAGTGCCCCGGATGGGTACGAGACCCAGTACTTC CSAPDGYETQYF
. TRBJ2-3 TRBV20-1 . TGCAGTGCGAATCCGATTCCAGACACAGATACGCAGTATTTT CSANPIPDTDTQYF
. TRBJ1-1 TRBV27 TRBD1 TGTGCCAGCAGCCGCGGGACAGGGACTGAAGCTTTCTTT CASSRGTGTEAFF
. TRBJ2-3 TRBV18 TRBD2 TGTGCCAGCTCACTACTATCCCTAGCGGGAGGGCCCCGGCCGGATACGCAGTATTTT CASSLLSLAGGPRPDTQYF
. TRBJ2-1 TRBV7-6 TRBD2 TGTGCCAGCAGCTTGAGTCGGGAGGGCCGGCCCTACAATGAGCAGTTCTTC CASSLSREGRPYNEQFF
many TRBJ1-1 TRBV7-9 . TGTGCCAGCAGCTTTCTTGAGGACCCTGAAGCTTTCTTT CASSFLEDPEAFF
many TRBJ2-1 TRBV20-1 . TGCAGTGCACCTCCCCCGGGGGCCGAGCAGTTCTTC CSAPPPGAEQFF
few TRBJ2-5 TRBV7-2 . TGTGCCAGCAGCTCGGCGGGACACCTAGAGACCCAGTACTTC CASSSAGHLETQYF
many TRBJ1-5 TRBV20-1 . TGCAGTGCTAGTGTCCCAGGGATCAATCAGCCCCAGCATTTT CSASVPGINQPQHF
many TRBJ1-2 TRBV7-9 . TGTGCCAGCAGCTTAGAGAGGGCGACAGATGGCTACACCTTC CASSLERATDGYTF
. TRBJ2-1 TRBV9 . TGTGCCAGCAGCGTTTACGGGAAATGGGGCAATGAGCAGTTCTTC CASSVYGKWGNEQFF
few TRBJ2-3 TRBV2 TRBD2 TGTGCCAGCAGTGACTGGAACGCGGGAGGGCCCTCAGATACGCAGTATTTT CASSDWNAGGPSDTQYF
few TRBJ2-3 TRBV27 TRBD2 TGTGCCAGCAGTTTATCGCCCCGACTGGCGGGAGAGGGCACAGATACGCAGTATTTT CASSLSPRLAGEGTDTQYF
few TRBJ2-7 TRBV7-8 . TGTGCCAGCAGCTTAGAAGAGGGACACGAGCAGTACTTC CASSLEEGHEQYF
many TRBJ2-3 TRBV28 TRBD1 TGTGCCAGCAGCCTGGGACAGGGCACAGATACGCAGTATTTT CASSLGQGTDTQYF
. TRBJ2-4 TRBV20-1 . TGCAGTGCTCAAACCGGGACGGTTCAGTACTTC CSAQTGTVQYF
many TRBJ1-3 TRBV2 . TGTGCCAGCAGCTCGTATAGCTCTGGAAACACCATATATTTT CASSSYSSGNTIYF
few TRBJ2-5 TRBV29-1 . TGCAGCGTTGCACACTATCAAGAGACCCAGTACTTC CSVAHYQETQYF
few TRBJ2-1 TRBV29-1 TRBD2 TGCAGCGTTGATCAGCGGGATCGACCCTACAATGAGCAGTTCTTC CSVDQRDRPYNEQFF
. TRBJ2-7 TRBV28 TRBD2 TGTGCCAGCAGCCGGGGGGTCCCCTACGAGCAGTACTTC CASSRGVPYEQYF
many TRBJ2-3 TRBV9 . TGTGCCAGCAGCGCCAGAGATACGCAGTATTTT CASSARDTQYF
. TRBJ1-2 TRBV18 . TGTGCCAGCTCACCGCAGGACGGACTCCCGGTCTATGGCTACACCTTC CASSPQDGLPVYGYTF
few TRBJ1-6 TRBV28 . TGTGCCAGCAGTTCCGACGTGAATTCACCCCTCCACTTT CASSSDVNSPLHF
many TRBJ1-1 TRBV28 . TGTGCCAGCAGTTTCGTTCCAGTCGGGGCTTTCTTT CASSFVPVGAFF
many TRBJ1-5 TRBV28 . TGTGCCAGCAGTTCCCCCCCAGCTAGCAATCAGCCCCAGCATTTT CASSSPPASNQPQHF
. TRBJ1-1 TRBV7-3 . TGTGCCAGCAGCCCACAGGGTGCCGTGGGGAACACTGAAGCTTTCTTT CASSPQGAVGNTEAFF
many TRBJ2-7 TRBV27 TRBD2 TGTGCCAGCAGTTTATCGAGCGGCGGGACTAGCCGCGAGCAGTACTTC CASSLSSGGTSREQYF
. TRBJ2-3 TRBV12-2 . TGTGCAAGTCGCTTAGTTGGACAAACGGGGGGGCCCACAGATACGCAGTATTTT CASRLVGQTGGPTDTQYF
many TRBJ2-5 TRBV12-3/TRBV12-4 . TGTGCCAGCAGTGGGGATATCCAAGAGACCCAGTACTTC CASSGDIQETQYF
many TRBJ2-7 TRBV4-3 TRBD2 TGCGCCAGCAGCCAAGAAGTACGGGAGGGCAGGGAGCAGTACTTC CASSQEVREGREQYF
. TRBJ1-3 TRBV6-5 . TGTGCCAGCAGCCTTGGGTCCGGCTCTGGAAACACCATATATTTT CASSLGSGSGNTIYF
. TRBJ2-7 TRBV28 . TGTGCCAGCAGTTCCCCGGTTGGGAATTACGAGCAGTACTTC CASSSPVGNYEQYF
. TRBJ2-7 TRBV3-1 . TGTGCCAGCAGCCAATTACACCCTCCCGAGCAGTACTTC CASSQLHPPEQYF
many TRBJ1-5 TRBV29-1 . TGCAGCGTTGGGAGCCAGCCCCAGCATTTT CSVGSQPQHF